The source of this TCR beta chain is a study of blood T cell repertoires in COVID-19. Study background: The study drew acute and convalescent COVID-19 samples from the United States, Italy and Spain. PBMCs, B-cell-depleted T cells, or T cells provided the cDNA or gDNA that made up the material.

After removal of 2 bases from V and 1 base from J, the junction contained 5 bases not matched to a gene. Per germline, CDR1 SGHDT and CDR2 YYEEEE. The CDR3 extends over 16 amino acids. Authors' methods: Estimation of nucleated cell counts relied on the amplification of reference gene primers. TCRdb's copy holds only in-frame clones and misses some; the assay was immunoSEQ multiplex PCR. V and J calls and clone size come straight from that table; D and trimming were deduced from the DNA. Among 190,000 or so clones, around 90% were seen once, and the ten largest hold about 2.6%. The receptor comes from a man between 40 and 49 years old with active or convalescent COVID-19. Sequencing input: peripheral blood. This chain links TRBV5-6 with TRBJ2-3, with 9 bases fitting TRBD2. The CDR3 region is CASSFVIAGGTDTQYF. Here the CDR3 DNA reads TGTGCCAGCAGCTTCGTGATAGCGGGGGGCACAGATACGCAGTATTTT.